This T cell receptor (beta chain) was sequenced for a study of OX40 agonist ivuxolimab in advanced cancers. Overall study context: Partial responses were achieved by three patients: one hepatocellular carcinoma, two cutaneous melanoma.

The protocol was immunoSEQ multiplex PCR, while the TCRdb copy is restricted to in-frame clones and leaves out a portion. The sample shows more than 40,000 clones, roughly 88% of them seen only once. This receptor was obtained from an adult with an advanced solid tumor such as melanoma, head and neck, liver or kidney cancer. Sequenced here: CD4+ or CD8+ T cells sorted from blood, sampled in a trial of the OX40 agonist ivuxolimab.

This chain's CDR3 is CASSEGGGTSEAFF. The CDR3 DNA is TGTGCCAGCAGTGAGGGGGGAGGTACTTCTGAAGCTTTCTTT. The chain couples TRBV6-1 to TRBJ1-1, with D perhaps matching TRBD1 (5 bases). Germline V lookup: CDR1 MNHNS, CDR2 SASEGT. The V end lost 3 bases, the J end lost 6 bases, and 14 bases lay between the germline ends. The CDR3 extends over 14 amino acids.